The rows below give T cell receptor beta chains drawn from one sample of a study of CD8 T cells in Susac syndrome. TCRdb independently ran MiXCR on the immunoSEQ multiplex PCR reads; one entry per CDR3 protein. This table has tens of thousands of distinct CDR3 sequences, around 94% appearing once. The sequencing input was CD8+ T cells from PBMCs. The origin of the receptors is a human donor in good health. CDR3s include the opening cysteine and the closing phenylalanine or tryptophan. Fields, in order: V gene, J gene, CDR3 protein.

v_gene: TRBV29-1; j_gene: TRBJ2-7; CDR3aa: CSVETGASYEQYF
v_gene: TRBV7-2; j_gene: TRBJ1-1; CDR3aa: CASSLEGMGAFF
v_gene: TRBV19; j_gene: TRBJ2-4; CDR3aa: CASSPRQAENIQYF
v_gene: TRBV5-4; j_gene: TRBJ1-1; CDR3aa: CASSPSLNTEAFF
v_gene: TRBV2; j_gene: TRBJ2-3; CDR3aa: CASRGPSSTDTQYF
v_gene: TRBV5-6; j_gene: TRBJ1-1; CDR3aa: CASSLRQGWTEAFF
v_gene: TRBV13; j_gene: TRBJ1-2; CDR3aa: CASSPGGDSWYYGYTF
v_gene: TRBV7-9; j_gene: TRBJ2-3; CDR3aa: CASSLPLSTDTQYF
v_gene: TRBV7-2; j_gene: TRBJ2-1; CDR3aa: CASSLASGAYNEQFF
v_gene: TRBV11-1; j_gene: TRBJ2-1; CDR3aa: CASSLGLAGGPTIFSSYNEQFF
v_gene: TRBV9; j_gene: TRBJ1-2; CDR3aa: CASSVESGQGALGYTF
v_gene: TRBV9; j_gene: TRBJ2-6; CDR3aa: CASSDGAQGGANVLTF
v_gene: TRBV18; j_gene: TRBJ2-6; CDR3aa: CASSPPTGANVLTF
v_gene: TRBV29-1; j_gene: TRBJ2-3; CDR3aa: CSVEYGSRDTQYF
v_gene: TRBV7-9; j_gene: TRBJ2-7; CDR3aa: CASSHTGATYEQYF
v_gene: TRBV7-8; j_gene: TRBJ2-1; CDR3aa: CASSLSSGPIYNEQFF
v_gene: TRBV19; j_gene: TRBJ1-4; CDR3aa: CASSSPRDSHEKLFF
v_gene: TRBV9; j_gene: TRBJ1-2; CDR3aa: CASSAFYGYTF
v_gene: TRBV9; j_gene: TRBJ1-1; CDR3aa: CASTSGGTGPNTEAFF
v_gene: TRBV12-3/TRBV12-4; j_gene: TRBJ2-1; CDR3aa: CASSYGPVTEQFF
v_gene: TRBV12-3/TRBV12-4; j_gene: TRBJ2-1; CDR3aa: CASSLSGGTYNEQFF
v_gene: TRBV10-3; j_gene: TRBJ1-2; CDR3aa: CAISGTDGYTF
v_gene: TRBV7-9; j_gene: TRBJ1-5; CDR3aa: CASSLLGANQPQHF
v_gene: TRBV27; j_gene: TRBJ1-2; CDR3aa: CASSGQGDYGYTF
v_gene: TRBV13; j_gene: TRBJ1-1; CDR3aa: CASSLGRTNTEAFF
v_gene: TRBV18; j_gene: TRBJ2-1; CDR3aa: CASSYPGNEQFF
v_gene: TRBV2; j_gene: TRBJ1-1; CDR3aa: CASSGRLAEAFF
v_gene: TRBV3-1; j_gene: TRBJ1-6; CDR3aa: CASSQDPAGNSPLHF
v_gene: TRBV6-2/TRBV6-3; j_gene: TRBJ2-1; CDR3aa: CASTAGLLLPEQFF
v_gene: TRBV18; j_gene: TRBJ1-2; CDR3aa: CASSPPEQVNYGYTF
v_gene: TRBV20-1; j_gene: TRBJ1-1; CDR3aa: CSARDSGRQNTEAFF
v_gene: TRBV10-3; j_gene: TRBJ2-2; CDR3aa: CATGGDNTGELFF
v_gene: TRBV5-4; j_gene: TRBJ2-7; CDR3aa: CASSLPETGGEQYF
v_gene: TRBV29-1; j_gene: TRBJ2-4; CDR3aa: CSTGTSGNIQYF
v_gene: TRBV4-3; j_gene: TRBJ2-7; CDR3aa: CASSQDAVGVLPQYF
v_gene: TRBV9; j_gene: TRBJ1-2; CDR3aa: CASSETPRGNYGYTF
v_gene: TRBV19; j_gene: TRBJ2-1; CDR3aa: CASTMGLAGGYNEQFF
v_gene: TRBV20-1; j_gene: TRBJ1-2; CDR3aa: CRAGTGVFYGYTF
v_gene: TRBV7-6; j_gene: TRBJ2-2; CDR3aa: CASSLDGPVHTGELFF
v_gene: TRBV18; j_gene: TRBJ2-3; CDR3aa: CASSPPDPRGYTDTQYF
v_gene: TRBV4-2; j_gene: TRBJ2-2; CDR3aa: CASSQGQELFF
v_gene: TRBV5-4; j_gene: TRBJ2-7; CDR3aa: CASNPKGYYEQYF
v_gene: TRBV11-2; j_gene: TRBJ2-3; CDR3aa: CASRDPGQGIDTQYF
v_gene: TRBV9; j_gene: TRBJ1-3; CDR3aa: CASSVADSLIGNTIYF
v_gene: TRBV27; j_gene: TRBJ1-1; CDR3aa: CASSEDRGDAEAFF
v_gene: TRBV12-3/TRBV12-4; j_gene: TRBJ1-1; CDR3aa: CASGRDLNTEAFF
v_gene: TRBV14; j_gene: TRBJ2-7; CDR3aa: CASSPGQGLYEQYF
v_gene: TRBV7-9; j_gene: TRBJ1-1; CDR3aa: CASSLDRGRPNTEAFF
v_gene: TRBV7-9; j_gene: TRBJ1-1; CDR3aa: CASSSEGWEAFF
v_gene: TRBV6-2/TRBV6-3; j_gene: TRBJ1-1; CDR3aa: CASSYRNRDRGFMNTEAFF
v_gene: TRBV3-1; j_gene: TRBJ1-4; CDR3aa: CASSQGEDEKLFF